A selection of T cell receptor beta chains follows, all from one sample in a study of T cells after yellow fever vaccination. TCRdb recomputed calls from the 5' RACE reads with MiXCR, one row per CDR3 protein. Altogether just over 250,000 distinct CDR3 sequences are present, about 5.2% being singletons, with the ten largest covering about 3.5%. The material was CD4+ T cells sorted from PBMCs, obtained on the day of the yellow fever booster vaccination. Source of these receptors: a man in his late teens or twenties who received the YFV17D yellow fever vaccine. Each CDR3 is given with its conserved first and last residue. A D gene is named only where the DNA matches it firmly. For some rows the clone size is stated as once, few or many, or as a class when expanded; others skip it.

d_gene: NA; abundance: few; j_gene: TRBJ2-3; v_gene: TRBV6-1; CDR3aa: CAISDLNTDTQYF; CDR3nt: TGTGCCATATCAGATCTAAACACAGATACGCAGTATTTT
d_gene: NA; abundance: NA; j_gene: TRBJ2-5; v_gene: TRBV11-3; CDR3aa: CASREQGGETQYF; CDR3nt: TGTGCCAGCCGGGAACAGGGTGGAGAGACCCAGTACTTC
d_gene: NA; abundance: many; j_gene: TRBJ1-6; v_gene: TRBV6-5; CDR3aa: CASRPDGANSPLHF; CDR3nt: TGTGCCAGCAGGCCGGACGGAGCTAATTCACCCCTCCACTTT
d_gene: NA; abundance: few; j_gene: TRBJ2-1; v_gene: TRBV12-3/TRBV12-4; CDR3aa: CASSLEVSYNEQFF; CDR3nt: TGTGCCAGCAGTTTGGAGGTTTCCTACAATGAGCAGTTCTTC
d_gene: TRBD1; abundance: many; j_gene: TRBJ1-1; v_gene: TRBV5-1; CDR3aa: CASSNGDRGNTEAFF; CDR3nt: TGCGCCAGCAGCAACGGGGACAGGGGGAACACTGAAGCTTTCTTT
d_gene: NA; abundance: NA; j_gene: TRBJ2-7; v_gene: TRBV12-3/TRBV12-4; CDR3aa: CASSALRGEQYF; CDR3nt: TGTGCCAGCAGTGCTTTAAGGGGCGAGCAGTACTTC
d_gene: TRBD1; abundance: many; j_gene: TRBJ2-3; v_gene: TRBV4-3; CDR3aa: CASSSDVAGGDTQYF; CDR3nt: TGCGCCAGCAGTTCCGACGTGGCAGGGGGAGATACGCAGTATTTT
d_gene: TRBD1; abundance: NA; j_gene: TRBJ1-1; v_gene: TRBV20-1; CDR3aa: CSARGQGGNTEAFF; CDR3nt: TGCAGTGCTAGAGGTCAGGGGGGAAACACTGAAGCTTTCTTT
d_gene: NA; abundance: many; j_gene: TRBJ2-3; v_gene: TRBV7-2; CDR3aa: CASGVSRGSDTQYF; CDR3nt: TGTGCCAGCGGAGTTAGTAGGGGGTCAGATACGCAGTATTTT
d_gene: NA; abundance: many; j_gene: TRBJ2-5; v_gene: TRBV2; CDR3aa: CASRVETQYF; CDR3nt: TGTGCCAGCAGAGTTGAGACCCAGTACTTC
d_gene: TRBD1; abundance: NA; j_gene: TRBJ2-6; v_gene: TRBV11-2; CDR3aa: CASSQTGGAGANVLTF; CDR3nt: TGTGCCAGCAGCCAGACAGGGGGAGCTGGGGCCAACGTCCTGACTTTC
d_gene: NA; abundance: few; j_gene: TRBJ1-5; v_gene: TRBV6-6; CDR3aa: CASSMDALGGNQPQHF; CDR3nt: TGTGCCAGCAGTATGGACGCCTTGGGGGGCAATCAGCCCCAGCATTTT
d_gene: NA; abundance: few; j_gene: TRBJ2-1; v_gene: TRBV20-1; CDR3aa: CSAPNQGGSNEQFF; CDR3nt: TGCAGTGCTCCAAATCAGGGGGGCAGTAATGAGCAGTTCTTC
d_gene: TRBD2; abundance: few; j_gene: TRBJ2-1; v_gene: TRBV3-1; CDR3aa: CASSHGLAGIYNEQFF; CDR3nt: TGTGCCAGCAGCCACGGACTAGCGGGGATCTACAATGAGCAGTTCTTC
d_gene: NA; abundance: many; j_gene: TRBJ1-5; v_gene: TRBV20-1; CDR3aa: CSAKGDTEGPQHF; CDR3nt: TGCAGTGCTAAAGGGGACACCGAAGGGCCCCAGCATTTT
d_gene: NA; abundance: many; j_gene: TRBJ2-7; v_gene: TRBV3-1; CDR3aa: CASRERLTSYEQYF; CDR3nt: TGTGCCAGCAGAGAAAGACTAACCTCTTACGAGCAGTACTTC
d_gene: NA; abundance: NA; j_gene: TRBJ2-1; v_gene: TRBV2; CDR3aa: CASSDASPLDEQFF; CDR3nt: TGTGCCAGCAGTGATGCTAGTCCCCTCGATGAGCAGTTCTTC
d_gene: TRBD1; abundance: NA; j_gene: TRBJ1-1; v_gene: TRBV6-2/TRBV6-3; CDR3aa: CASRGDRVGTEAFF; CDR3nt: TGTGCCAGCAGAGGGGACAGGGTCGGGACTGAAGCTTTCTTT
d_gene: NA; abundance: few; j_gene: TRBJ1-5; v_gene: TRBV20-1; CDR3aa: CSAHEVRDQPQHF; CDR3nt: TGCAGCGCCCACGAGGTGAGGGATCAGCCCCAGCATTTT
d_gene: TRBD2; abundance: many; j_gene: TRBJ2-7; v_gene: TRBV18; CDR3aa: CASSLTSGGAHEQYF; CDR3nt: TGTGCCAGCTCACTAACTAGCGGGGGGGCCCACGAGCAGTACTTC